Sequencing of this TCR beta chain was carried out in a study of technical replicates of blood from a few donors. Germline CDR1 reads LNHDA; CDR2 reads SQIVND (reference sequence). CDR3 size: 15 residues. The junction had 9 bases not matched to a gene; V was cut back by 10 bases and J by 4 bases. The protocol was immunoSEQ multiplex PCR, while the TCRdb copy is restricted to in-frame clones and leaves out a portion. The sample lists fewer than 110,000 clones, 95% to 96% occurring once. What was sequenced was T cells isolated from PBMCs. The clonotype originates from a human donor in good health. The chain has TRBV19 and TRBJ2-6; TRBD2 matches 8 bases. CDR3 loop: CATCGGRLGANVLTF. DNA of the CDR3: TGTGCCACCTGCGGGGGGCGGTTGGGGGCCAACGTCCTGACTTTC.